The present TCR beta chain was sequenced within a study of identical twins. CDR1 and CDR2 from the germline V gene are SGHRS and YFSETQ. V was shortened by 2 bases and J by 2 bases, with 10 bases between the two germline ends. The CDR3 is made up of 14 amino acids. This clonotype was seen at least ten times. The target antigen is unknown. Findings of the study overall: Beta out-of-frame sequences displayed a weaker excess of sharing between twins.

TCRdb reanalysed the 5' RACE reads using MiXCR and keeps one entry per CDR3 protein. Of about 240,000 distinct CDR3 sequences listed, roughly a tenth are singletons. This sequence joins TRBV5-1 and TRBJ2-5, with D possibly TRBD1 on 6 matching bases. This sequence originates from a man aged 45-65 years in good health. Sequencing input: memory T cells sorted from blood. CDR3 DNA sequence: TGCGCCAGCAGCTTAGGACAGCATCAAGAGACCCAGTACTTC. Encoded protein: CASSLGQHQETQYF.